The sample holds many counts of the clone carrying this TCR beta chain. The data derive from a study of molecular identifiers for immune sequencing clone quantification. There are 17 residues in the CDR3. Germline CDR1 is MDHEN and CDR2 is SYDVKM. J was trimmed by 2 bases and V by 6 bases; bases with no gene match: 16. TCRdb re-analysed the PCR reads in MiXCR, keeping a single row per CDR3 protein. The repertoire consists of some 100,000 distinct CDR3 sequences, with around a third occurring once and the leading ten covering 4% to 5%. The sequencing sample was made of naive CD8+ T cells from blood, with Jurkat cell RNA spiked in. Subset specified: FACS-sorted CD8+CD4-CCR7+CD45RA+ naive T cells. The genes are TRBV28 and TRBJ2-7; 7 positions match TRBD2. The clonotype comes from a human donor in good health. Some libraries in this study had Jurkat cell RNA spiked in. In DNA, the CDR3 is TGTGCCAGCAGCCCCCACTCGCGGGAGTATAAGCCCTACGAGCAGTACTTC. As protein: CASSPHSREYKPYEQYF.